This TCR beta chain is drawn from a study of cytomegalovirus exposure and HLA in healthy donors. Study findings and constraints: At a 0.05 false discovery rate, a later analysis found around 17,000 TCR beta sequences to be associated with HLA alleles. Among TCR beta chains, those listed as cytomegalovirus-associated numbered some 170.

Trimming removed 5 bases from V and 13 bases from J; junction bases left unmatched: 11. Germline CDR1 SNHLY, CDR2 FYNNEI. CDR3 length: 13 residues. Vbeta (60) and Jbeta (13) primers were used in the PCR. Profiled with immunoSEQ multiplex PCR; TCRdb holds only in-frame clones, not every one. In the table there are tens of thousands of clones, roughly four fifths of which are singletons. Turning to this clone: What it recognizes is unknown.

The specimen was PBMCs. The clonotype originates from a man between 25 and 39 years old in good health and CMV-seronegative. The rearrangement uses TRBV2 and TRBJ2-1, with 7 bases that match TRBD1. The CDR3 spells CASSQNWDRLQFF. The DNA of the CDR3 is TGTGCCAGCAGTCAAAATTGGGACAGACTCCAGTTCTTC.